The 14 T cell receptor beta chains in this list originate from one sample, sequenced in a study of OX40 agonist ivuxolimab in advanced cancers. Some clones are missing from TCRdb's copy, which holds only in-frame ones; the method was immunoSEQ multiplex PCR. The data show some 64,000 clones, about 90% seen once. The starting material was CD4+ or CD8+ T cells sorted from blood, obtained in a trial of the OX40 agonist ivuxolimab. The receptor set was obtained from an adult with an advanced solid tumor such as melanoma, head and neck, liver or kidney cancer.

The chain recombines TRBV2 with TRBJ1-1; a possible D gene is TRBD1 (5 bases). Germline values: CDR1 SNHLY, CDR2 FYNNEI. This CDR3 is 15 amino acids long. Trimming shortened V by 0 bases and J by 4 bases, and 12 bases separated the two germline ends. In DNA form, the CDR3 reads TGTGCCAGCAGTGAAGCGCTTCAGGGTAGCACTGAAGCTTTCTTT. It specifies CASSEALQGSTEAFF.

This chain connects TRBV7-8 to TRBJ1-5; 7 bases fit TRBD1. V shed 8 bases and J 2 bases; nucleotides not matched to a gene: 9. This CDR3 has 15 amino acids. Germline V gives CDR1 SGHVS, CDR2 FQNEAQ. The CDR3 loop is CASAEQGKGNQPQHF. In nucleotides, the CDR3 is TGTGCCAGCGCCGAACAGGGGAAGGGCAATCAGCCCCAGCATTTT.

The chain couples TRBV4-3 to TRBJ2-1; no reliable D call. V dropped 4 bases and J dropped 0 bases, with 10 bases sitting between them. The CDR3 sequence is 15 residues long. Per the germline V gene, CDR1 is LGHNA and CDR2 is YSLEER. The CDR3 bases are TGCGCCAGCAGCCCTACACTCGGCTCCTACAATGAGCAGTTCTTC. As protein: CASSPTLGSYNEQFF.

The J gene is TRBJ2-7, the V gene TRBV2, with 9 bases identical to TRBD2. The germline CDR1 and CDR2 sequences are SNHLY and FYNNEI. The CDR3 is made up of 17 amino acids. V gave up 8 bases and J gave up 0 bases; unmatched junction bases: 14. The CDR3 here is CASGLAGTTTHSYEQYV. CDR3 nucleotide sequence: TGTGCCAGCGGTCTAGCGGGGACAACCACCCACTCCTACGAGCAGTACGTC.

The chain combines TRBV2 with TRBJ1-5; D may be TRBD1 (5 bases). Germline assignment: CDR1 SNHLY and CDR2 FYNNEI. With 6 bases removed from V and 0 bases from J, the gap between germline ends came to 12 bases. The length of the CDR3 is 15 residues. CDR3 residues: CASREPGLSNQPQHF. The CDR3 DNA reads TGTGCCAGCAGGGAACCGGGACTTAGCAATCAGCCCCAGCATTTT.

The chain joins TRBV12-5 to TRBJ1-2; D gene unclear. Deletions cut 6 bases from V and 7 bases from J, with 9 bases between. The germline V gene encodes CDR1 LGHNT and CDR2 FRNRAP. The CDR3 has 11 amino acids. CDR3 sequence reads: CASGTWFGYTF. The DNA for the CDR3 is TGTGCTAGTGGGACATGGTTTGGCTACACCTTC.

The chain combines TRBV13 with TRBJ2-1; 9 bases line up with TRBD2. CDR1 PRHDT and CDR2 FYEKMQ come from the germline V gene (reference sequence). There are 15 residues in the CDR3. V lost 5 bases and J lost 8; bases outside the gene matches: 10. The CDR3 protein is CASSPFAGGGHEQFF. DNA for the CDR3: TGTGCCAGCAGCCCTTTTGCGGGAGGGGGTCATGAGCAGTTCTTC.

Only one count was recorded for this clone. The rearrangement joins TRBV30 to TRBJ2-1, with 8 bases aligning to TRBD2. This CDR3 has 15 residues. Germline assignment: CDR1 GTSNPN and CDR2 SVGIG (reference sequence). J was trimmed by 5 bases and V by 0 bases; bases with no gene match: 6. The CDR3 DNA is TGTGCCTGGAGTGTACGAACTAGCGGCCACAATGAGCAGTTCTTC. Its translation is CAWSVRTSGHNEQFF.

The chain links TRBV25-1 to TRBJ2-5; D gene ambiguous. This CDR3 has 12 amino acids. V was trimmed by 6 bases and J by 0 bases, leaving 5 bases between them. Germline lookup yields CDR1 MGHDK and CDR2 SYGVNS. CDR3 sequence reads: CASSSYQETQYF. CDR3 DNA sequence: TGTGCCAGCAGCTCGTACCAAGAGACCCAGTACTTC.

This CDR3 reads CARRGPNFSGANVLTF. The CDR3 DNA follows: TGTGCCAGGCGGGGGCCCAATTTCTCTGGGGCCAACGTCCTGACTTTC. This sequence joins TRBV2 and TRBJ2-6; D might be TRBD2 (7 bases). CDR3 length: 16 residues. V lost 9 bases to trimming and J lost 0 bases, with 15 bases between them. Germline V lookup: CDR1 SNHLY, CDR2 FYNNEI.

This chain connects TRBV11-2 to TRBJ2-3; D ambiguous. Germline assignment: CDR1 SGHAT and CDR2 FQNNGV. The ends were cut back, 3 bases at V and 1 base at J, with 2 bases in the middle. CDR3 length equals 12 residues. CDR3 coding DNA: TGTGCCAGCAGCTTTCGCACAGATACGCAGTATTTT. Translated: CASSFRTDTQYF.

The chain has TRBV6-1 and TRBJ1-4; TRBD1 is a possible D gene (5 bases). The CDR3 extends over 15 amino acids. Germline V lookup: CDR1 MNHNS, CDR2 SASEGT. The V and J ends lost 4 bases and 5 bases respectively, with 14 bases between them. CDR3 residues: CASSGTGKRNEKLFF. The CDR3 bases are TGTGCCAGCAGTGGTACAGGCAAAAGGAATGAAAAACTGTTTTTT.

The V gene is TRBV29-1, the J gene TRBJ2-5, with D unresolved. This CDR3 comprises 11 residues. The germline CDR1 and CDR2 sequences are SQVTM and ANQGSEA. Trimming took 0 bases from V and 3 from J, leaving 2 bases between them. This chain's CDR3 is CSVEEEETQYF. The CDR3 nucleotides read TGCAGCGTTGAAGAGGAAGAGACCCAGTACTTC.

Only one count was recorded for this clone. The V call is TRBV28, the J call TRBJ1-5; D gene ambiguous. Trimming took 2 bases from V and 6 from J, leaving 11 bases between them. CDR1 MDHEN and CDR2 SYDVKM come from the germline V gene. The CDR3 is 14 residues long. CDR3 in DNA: TGTGCCAGCAGTTTAATACACATACGTCAGCCCCAGCATTTT. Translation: CASSLIHIRQPQHF.